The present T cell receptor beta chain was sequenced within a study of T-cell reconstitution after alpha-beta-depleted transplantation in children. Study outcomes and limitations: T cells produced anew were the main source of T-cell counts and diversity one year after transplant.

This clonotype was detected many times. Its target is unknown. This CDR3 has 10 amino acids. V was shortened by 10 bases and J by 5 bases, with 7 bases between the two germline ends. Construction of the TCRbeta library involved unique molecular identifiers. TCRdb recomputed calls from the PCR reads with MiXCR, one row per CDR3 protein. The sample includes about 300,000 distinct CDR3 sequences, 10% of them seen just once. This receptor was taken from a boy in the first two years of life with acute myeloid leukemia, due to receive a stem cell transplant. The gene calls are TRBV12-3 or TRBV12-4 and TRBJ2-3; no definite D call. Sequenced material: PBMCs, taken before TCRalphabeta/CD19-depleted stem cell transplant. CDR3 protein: CATGRDTQYF. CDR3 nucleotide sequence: TGTGCCACCGGAAGAGATACGCAGTATTTT.